This T cell receptor beta chain originates from a study of blood T cell repertoires in COVID-19. Study-level information: Acute-phase and convalescent COVID-19 samples originated in the United States, Italy and Spain. PBMCs, B-cell-depleted T cells, or T cells provided the cDNA or gDNA that made up the material.

The V and J ends lost 0 bases and 4 bases respectively, with 12 bases between them. CDR3 size: 15 residues. In germline, CDR1 is SNHLY, CDR2 FYNNEI. In the study's own analysis: Amplified reference gene primers provided the basis for estimating nucleated cell counts. Repertoires were generated with immunoSEQ multiplex PCR, while TCRdb's copy carries only in-frame clones and drops some. The DNA was the basis for D and trimming; V, J and clone size are from that table. The sample has about 220,000 clones, 84% seen once; the top ten hold 6.8%. Each participant's cohort was designated according to participant-reported clinical history.

Input material: PBMCs or T cells enriched from blood (not recorded which). V gene TRBV2 combines with J gene TRBJ1-2; D perhaps matches TRBD1 (5 bases). The TCR was taken from a woman in her forties who had recovered from COVID-19. The CDR3 loop is CASSEARGTAYGYTF. Written as DNA, the CDR3 is TGTGCCAGCAGTGAAGCGCGGGGCACGGCCTATGGCTACACCTTC.